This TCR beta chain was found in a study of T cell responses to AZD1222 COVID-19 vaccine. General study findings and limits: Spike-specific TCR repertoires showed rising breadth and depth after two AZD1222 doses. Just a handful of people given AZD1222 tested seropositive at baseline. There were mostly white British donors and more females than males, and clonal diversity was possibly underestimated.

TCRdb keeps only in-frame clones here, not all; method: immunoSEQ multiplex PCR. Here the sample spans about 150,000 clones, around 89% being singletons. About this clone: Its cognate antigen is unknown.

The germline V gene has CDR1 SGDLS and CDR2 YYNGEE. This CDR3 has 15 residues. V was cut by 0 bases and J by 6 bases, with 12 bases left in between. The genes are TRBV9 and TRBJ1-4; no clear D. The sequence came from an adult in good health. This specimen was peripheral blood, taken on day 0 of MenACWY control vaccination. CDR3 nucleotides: TGTGCCAGCAGCGTAGCTCCCCAAGCGGATGAAAAACTGTTTTTT. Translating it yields CASSVAPQADEKLFF.